The rows below give T cell receptor beta chains drawn from one sample of a study of shared clonotypes between healthy human individuals. The protocol was immunoSEQ multiplex PCR, while the TCRdb copy is restricted to in-frame clones and leaves out a portion. The sample shows over 2 million clones, 95% of them seen only once. Sample: naive CD4+ T cells sorted from blood. The receptors shown here come from a man in his late teens or twenties in good health. CDR3s include the opening cysteine and the closing phenylalanine or tryptophan. A D gene is named only where the DNA matches it firmly. Not all rows give a size; the values are once, few, many and, for expanded clones, a class.

j_call: TRBJ1-3
clone_size: .
v_call: TRBV10-3
d_call: TRBD1
cdr3_nt: TGTGCCATCAGTTCAGGGGGCGCGGATGGAAACACCATATATTTT
cdr3_aa: CAISSGGADGNTIYF

j_call: TRBJ2-1
clone_size: .
v_call: TRBV10-3
d_call: .
cdr3_nt: TGTGCCATCAGCAAAGCCGGGGGCAACTCCTACAATGAGCAGTTCTTC
cdr3_aa: CAISKAGGNSYNEQFF

j_call: TRBJ2-5
clone_size: .
v_call: TRBV9
d_call: .
cdr3_nt: TGTGCCAGCAGCGTAGGATCGACCCAGTACTTC
cdr3_aa: CASSVGSTQYF

j_call: TRBJ2-7
clone_size: .
v_call: TRBV5-8
d_call: .
cdr3_nt: TGTGCCAGCAGCTTTCGGGTGACCGAGCAGTACTTC
cdr3_aa: CASSFRVTEQYF

j_call: TRBJ1-6
clone_size: .
v_call: TRBV6-6
d_call: .
cdr3_nt: TGTGCCAGCAGTTTGGGGGCAAGTAATTCACCCCTCCACTTT
cdr3_aa: CASSLGASNSPLHF

j_call: TRBJ2-7
clone_size: once
v_call: TRBV7-2
d_call: TRBD2
cdr3_nt: TGTGCCAGCAGCTCAATAAAGCGGGAGAGCTCCTACGAGCAGTACTTC
cdr3_aa: CASSSIKRESSYEQYF

j_call: TRBJ1-6
clone_size: .
v_call: TRBV18
d_call: .
cdr3_nt: TGTGCCAGCTCACCAGGGTCCTATAATTCACCCCTCCACTTT
cdr3_aa: CASSPGSYNSPLHF

j_call: TRBJ2-3
clone_size: .
v_call: TRBV9
d_call: .
cdr3_nt: TGTGCCAGCAGCGTATCACCCACAGATACGCAGTATTTT
cdr3_aa: CASSVSPTDTQYF

j_call: TRBJ2-1
clone_size: .
v_call: TRBV29-1
d_call: TRBD2
cdr3_nt: TGCAGCGTTGGAGGTAGCGGGGGGTCTGATGAGCAGTTCTTC
cdr3_aa: CSVGGSGGSDEQFF

j_call: TRBJ1-2
clone_size: .
v_call: TRBV6-5
d_call: TRBD1
cdr3_nt: TGTGCCAGCAGTTACACGGGACAGCCTCCCCTCTATGGCTACACCTTC
cdr3_aa: CASSYTGQPPLYGYTF

j_call: TRBJ1-5
clone_size: few
v_call: TRBV28
d_call: .
cdr3_nt: TGTGCCAGCAGTTTTGTTGGGGTGGGAGAGCCCCAGCATTTT
cdr3_aa: CASSFVGVGEPQHF

j_call: TRBJ2-3
clone_size: .
v_call: TRBV19
d_call: .
cdr3_nt: TGTGCCAGTAGTCCACGGACCCGCACAGATACGCAGTATTTT
cdr3_aa: CASSPRTRTDTQYF

j_call: TRBJ1-2
clone_size: .
v_call: TRBV10-1
d_call: .
cdr3_nt: TGCGCCAGCAGCATGAACAGGAACTATGGCTACACCTTC
cdr3_aa: CASSMNRNYGYTF

j_call: TRBJ2-5
clone_size: .
v_call: TRBV6-1
d_call: TRBD1
cdr3_nt: TGTGCCAGCAGTCTTCAGGGGGCGAGGCAAGAGACCCAGTACTTC
cdr3_aa: CASSLQGARQETQYF

j_call: TRBJ1-4
clone_size: .
v_call: TRBV9
d_call: TRBD1
cdr3_nt: TGTGCCAGCAGCCCAATATTCATGGGGACAGGGAATGAAAAACTGTTTTTT
cdr3_aa: CASSPIFMGTGNEKLFF

j_call: TRBJ1-2
clone_size: .
v_call: TRBV28
d_call: .
cdr3_nt: TGTGCCAGCAGTTTAATTGGCGGCTATGGCTACACCTTC
cdr3_aa: CASSLIGGYGYTF

j_call: TRBJ1-5
clone_size: .
v_call: TRBV4-1
d_call: .
cdr3_nt: TGCGCCAGCAGCCAAGGACAGTACAATCAGCCCCAGCATTTT
cdr3_aa: CASSQGQYNQPQHF

j_call: TRBJ1-4
clone_size: .
v_call: TRBV7-9
d_call: .
cdr3_nt: TGTGCCAGCAGCTCCGCGCAGGGGATCGTCGAAAAACTGTTTTTT
cdr3_aa: CASSSAQGIVEKLFF

j_call: TRBJ2-7
clone_size: .
v_call: TRBV5-1
d_call: TRBD1
cdr3_nt: TGCGCCAGCAGGGCCGGACAGGACTACGAGCAGTACTTC
cdr3_aa: CASRAGQDYEQYF

j_call: TRBJ1-5
clone_size: .
v_call: TRBV28
d_call: .
cdr3_nt: TGTGCCAGCAGTTTACCGGGGTATCAGCCCCAGCATTTT
cdr3_aa: CASSLPGYQPQHF

j_call: TRBJ2-7
clone_size: .
v_call: TRBV7-2
d_call: TRBD2
cdr3_nt: TGTGCCAGCAGCCAACTAGCGGGGCCCCCGTACTTC
cdr3_aa: CASSQLAGPPYF

j_call: TRBJ2-2
clone_size: .
v_call: TRBV4-3
d_call: TRBD1
cdr3_nt: TGCGCCAGCAGCCAAGAAGGGACAGGGCTAAGCGGGGAGCTGTTTTTT
cdr3_aa: CASSQEGTGLSGELFF

j_call: TRBJ2-1
clone_size: .
v_call: TRBV29-1
d_call: TRBD1
cdr3_nt: TGCAGCGGCCTGTCGGGACAGTACAATGAGCAGTTCTTC
cdr3_aa: CSGLSGQYNEQFF

j_call: TRBJ1-2
clone_size: .
v_call: TRBV19
d_call: .
cdr3_nt: TGTGCCAGTAGTATCTCTTCCTATGGCTACACCTTC
cdr3_aa: CASSISSYGYTF

j_call: TRBJ2-3
clone_size: once
v_call: TRBV5-1
d_call: .
cdr3_nt: TGCGCCAGCAGCCCCGGGACTCCCACAGATACGCAGTATTTT
cdr3_aa: CASSPGTPTDTQYF

j_call: TRBJ2-2
clone_size: .
v_call: TRBV11-2
d_call: .
cdr3_nt: TGTGCCAGCAGCTACACTCGGGTGCCGGACACCGGGGAGCTGTTTTTT
cdr3_aa: CASSYTRVPDTGELFF

j_call: TRBJ1-6
clone_size: once
v_call: TRBV6-5
d_call: .
cdr3_nt: TGTGCCGGGCGGGCCTCCGGTGATTCACCCCTCCACTTT
cdr3_aa: CAGRASGDSPLHF

j_call: TRBJ1-6
clone_size: .
v_call: TRBV18
d_call: .
cdr3_nt: TGTGCCAGCTCACCACAGACCGGTTCACCCCTCCACTTT
cdr3_aa: CASSPQTGSPLHF

j_call: TRBJ1-4
clone_size: .
v_call: TRBV10-3
d_call: .
cdr3_nt: TGTGCCATCAGTGAGCCGGGACTGACGGAAAAACTGTTTTTT
cdr3_aa: CAISEPGLTEKLFF

j_call: TRBJ2-7
clone_size: .
v_call: TRBV14
d_call: .
cdr3_nt: TGTGCCAGCAGCCAAGGACCTTGGCGTTTAACTTTC
cdr3_aa: CASSQGPWRLTF

j_call: TRBJ2-1
clone_size: .
v_call: TRBV5-1
d_call: TRBD2
cdr3_nt: TGCGCCAGCAGCCAACTTCCCGCGGGAGGGATCTCGAGCTCCTACAATGAGCAGTTCTTC
cdr3_aa: CASSQLPAGGISSSYNEQFF

j_call: TRBJ1-2
clone_size: .
v_call: TRBV6-5
d_call: .
cdr3_nt: TGTGCCAGCAGTTTTGAGGGACACTATGGCTACACCTTC
cdr3_aa: CASSFEGHYGYTF

j_call: TRBJ2-5
clone_size: .
v_call: TRBV6-5
d_call: .
cdr3_nt: TGTGCCCCCCCGGCTCTGTACCAAGAGACCCAGTACTTC
cdr3_aa: CAPPALYQETQYF